These 5 T cell receptor beta chains share one sample of origin, sequenced in a study of blood T cell repertoires in COVID-19. Assay used: immunoSEQ multiplex PCR; TCRdb lists only in-frame clones, some missing. The repertoire holds tens of thousands of clones, approximately 88% seen once, with around 2.8% in the top ten. Sequencing was performed on peripheral blood. Receptors were obtained from a man in his fifties or sixties with COVID-19, enrolled during active disease.

The V and J genes are TRBV7-3 and TRBJ2-1; possible D gene TRBD2, 6 bases. Trimming cost V 5 bases and J 4 bases, with 12 bases left between them. The germline gives CDR1 SGHTA, CDR2 FQGTGA. The CDR3 length is 14 residues. DNA of the CDR3: TGTGCCAGCAGCCCTGGAGGGGCGTACAATGAGCAGTTCTTC. Its protein is CASSPGGAYNEQFF. The whole variable domain, remainder taken from reference TRBV7-3 and TRBJ2-1, is GAGVSQTPSNKVTEKGKYVELRCDPISGHTALYWYRQSLGQGPEFLIYFQGTGAADDSGLPNDRFFAVRPEGSVSTLKIQRTERGDSAVYLCASSPGGAYNEQFFGPGTRLTVL.

V is TRBV5-5 and J is TRBJ1-1; 7 bases agree with TRBD1. Trimming at V came to 0 bases and at J to 6 bases, leaving 5 bases not matched to a gene. The CDR3 covers 14 residues. CDR1 is SGHKS and CDR2 is YYEKEE in the germline V gene (reference sequence). As DNA, the CDR3 is TGTGCCAGCAGCTTGGGACAGGGTATCGCTGAAGCTTTCTTT. Translated, it gives CASSLGQGIAEAFF. Supplemented by reference TRBV5-5 and TRBJ1-1, the full variable domain reads DAGVTQSPTHLIKTRGQQVTLRCSPISGHKSVSWYQQVLGQGPQFIFQYYEKEERGRGNFPDRFSARQFPNYSSELNVNALLLGDSALYLCASSLGQGIAEAFFGQGTRLTVV.

Only a few counts were recorded for this clone. The J gene is TRBJ2-3, the V gene TRBV19, with a possible D match to TRBD2 (6 bases). This CDR3 has 15 residues. Trimming cost V 8 bases and J 0 bases, with 15 bases left between them. From germline, CDR1 is LNHDA and CDR2 SQIVND (reference sequence). The CDR3 loop reads CASQETGTSTDTQYF. In nucleotides, the CDR3 is TGTGCCAGTCAAGAGACGGGGACTAGCACAGATACGCAGTATTTT.

This clone was picked up one time. The rearrangement links TRBV18 to TRBJ1-2; D unclear. Germline CDR1 is KGHSH and CDR2 is LQKENI. Trimming cost V 2 bases and J 4 bases, with 14 bases left between them. The CDR3 covers 15 residues. This CDR3 reads CASSPDTFRSYGYTF. Written as DNA, the CDR3 is TGTGCCAGCTCACCAGACACGTTTAGAAGCTATGGCTACACCTTC.

The CDR3 is CASRPTGHGGYTF. Written as DNA, the CDR3 is TGTGCCAGCAGGCCAACAGGGCATGGTGGCTACACCTTC. The chain employs TRBV27 and TRBJ1-2; D is perhaps TRBD1 (6 bases). Trimming pared 6 bases from V and 7 bases from J, leaving 15 bases between. CDR3 length: 13 amino acids. CDR1 and CDR2 (germline): MNHEY, SMNVEV (reference sequence).